One TCR beta chain is described in this entry. This entry belongs to a study of blood T cell repertoires in COVID-19. Here immunoSEQ multiplex PCR was the method, and the copy in TCRdb shows in-frame clones only, minus some. Found here are under 250,000 clones, about 86% of them singletons; the top ten hold approximately 4.7%. V dropped 3 bases and J dropped 5; count of bases not matched to a gene: 6. Germline V CDR1 and CDR2: SNHLY, FYNNEI. CDR3 length: 15 residues. The V gene is TRBV2, the J gene TRBJ2-5; 10 positions agree with TRBD1. The sequencing input was peripheral blood. This TCR came from a man aged 45-65 years with active or convalescent COVID-19. The CDR3 here is CASSEGGQGKETQYF. CDR3 bases: TGTGCCAGCAGTGAGGGGGGACAGGGGAAGGAGACCCAGTACTTC.